This is a list of T cell receptor beta chains from one sample in a study of beta chain features in type 1 diabetes. Only in-frame clones appear in the TCRdb table, and some are missing; sequencing was by immunoSEQ multiplex PCR. The repertoire holds more than 150,000 clones, with approximately 13% as singletons. Sequencing used central memory CD4+ T cells from blood. Every receptor here comes from a woman under 30 in good health. Each CDR3 is given with its conserved first and last residue. Fields, in order: clone size, J gene, V gene, D gene, CDR3 protein, CDR3 DNA. A D gene is named only where the DNA matches it firmly. Clone sizes are given selectively: once, few, many, or a class where the clone is expanded.

few TRBJ2-1 TRBV7-9 TRBD2 CASSFGTSGRIREQFF TGTGCCAGCAGCTTCGGGACTAGCGGGAGGATACGTGAGCAGTTCTTC
once TRBJ2-7 TRBV19 TRBD1 CASSMAGTGAYEQYF TGTGCCAGTAGTATGGCCGGGACAGGGGCCTACGAGCAGTACTTC
few TRBJ1-1 TRBV6-1 NA CASRVGGNTEAFF TGTGCCAGCAGAGTCGGGGGGAACACTGAAGCTTTCTTT
few TRBJ2-2 TRBV30 NA CACNPQGIGGELFF TGTGCCTGTAACCCTCAGGGGATAGGCGGGGAGCTGTTTTTT
NA TRBJ2-5 TRBV5-1 NA CASSLLQSPETQYF TGCGCCAGCAGCTTGCTACAGAGCCCCGAGACCCAGTACTTC
NA TRBJ2-1 TRBV7-3 NA CASGQIHNEQFF TGTGCCAGCGGACAGATCCACAATGAGCAGTTCTTC
few TRBJ2-1 TRBV25-1 NA CASSGGLGSSPYNEQFF TGTGCCAGCAGTGGGGGCCTAGGGTCCTCACCCTACAATGAGCAGTTCTTC
few TRBJ1-3 TRBV29-1 NA CSVDRTDFNTIYF TGCAGCGTTGACCGGACAGACTTTAACACCATATATTTT
NA TRBJ1-2 TRBV7-3 TRBD1 CASRIDGTGSSYGYTF TGTGCCAGCAGGATCGACGGGACAGGGTCTTCCTATGGCTACACCTTC
few TRBJ2-7 TRBV5-1 TRBD2 CASSESGRPYEQYF TGCGCCAGCAGCGAGTCCGGGAGGCCCTACGAGCAGTACTTC
NA TRBJ2-7 TRBV25-1 NA CASSEGGAHSYEQYF TGTGCCAGCAGTGAGGGGGGAGCCCACTCCTACGAGCAGTACTTC
NA TRBJ2-5 TRBV11-2 TRBD1 CASSLSTGVETQYF TGTGCCAGCAGCTTATCGACAGGGGTTGAGACCCAGTACTTC
few TRBJ1-1 TRBV7-9 NA CASSLGTGETEAFF TGTGCCAGCAGCCTAGGTACGGGGGAAACTGAAGCTTTCTTT